A selection of T cell receptor beta chains follows, all from one sample in a study of cytomegalovirus exposure and HLA in healthy donors. TCRdb keeps only in-frame clones here, not all; method: immunoSEQ multiplex PCR. The repertoire consists of some 130,000 clones, with around four fifths occurring once and the leading ten covering approximately 4.8%. The material sequenced was PBMCs. These receptors were collected from a man aged 25 to 45 in good health. Both conserved end residues are part of each CDR3. The D gene is left open where the match is weak. Only part of the rows carry a size: once, few, many, or a class if the clone is expanded.

TRBJ2-7	TRBV6-5	.	TRBD2	TGTGCCAGCAGCCCTTGGGCTGGCGGGAGATGGTACTTC	CASSPWAGGRWYF
TRBJ2-6	TRBV10-3	.	.	TGTGCCATCAGCCTAGGGGCTTCCTCTGGGGCCAACGTCCTGACTTTC	CAISLGASSGANVLTF
TRBJ1-3	TRBV6-6	.	.	TGTGCCAGCTTGGCAGACCACTACGGCGGAAACACCATATATTTT	CASLADHYGGNTIYF
TRBJ1-2	TRBV7-6	.	TRBD1	TGTGCCAGCAGCTTAGAACAGGGGGCCTATGGCTACACCTTC	CASSLEQGAYGYTF
TRBJ1-4	TRBV2	.	.	TGTGCCAGCAGTGTGACCGGGGGAGTTGAAAAACTGTTTTTT	CASSVTGGVEKLFF
TRBJ1-2	TRBV7-2	few	TRBD1	TGTGCCAGCAGCGCGGGGACAGGGGGCATAGGTGGCTACACCTTC	CASSAGTGGIGGYTF
TRBJ2-5	TRBV5-6	.	.	TGTGCCAGCAGCTTCGTGCTGGTGAGGGAGACCCAGTACTTC	CASSFVLVRETQYF
TRBJ2-7	TRBV29-1	.	.	TGCAGCGTTGACAGGGGCAACGAGCAGTACTTC	CSVDRGNEQYF
TRBJ1-4	TRBV19	few	.	TGTGCCAGTAGTCCCCCAGCAGGGGCAGCTGAAAAACTGTTTTTT	CASSPPAGAAEKLFF
TRBJ2-1	TRBV5-1	.	TRBD2	TGCGCCAGCAGCTTGTTGGCGGGAGGGCCTCGCAATGAGCAGTTCTTC	CASSLLAGGPRNEQFF
TRBJ1-2	TRBV5-1	.	TRBD1	TGCGCCAGCAGCCGAAACGCCGAGGGGGCGGGGGGCTACACCTTC	CASSRNAEGAGGYTF
TRBJ2-5	TRBV5-1	.	.	TGCGCCAGCAGCTTGTCAGGGTCTCCAGAGACCCAGTACTTC	CASSLSGSPETQYF
TRBJ2-1	TRBV11-1	.	.	TGTGCCAGCAGCGCCCCGGGAGCTACCCCCTACAATGAGCAGTTCTTC	CASSAPGATPYNEQFF
TRBJ1-3	TRBV6-6	.	.	TGTGCCAGCGCCCAATTTAGCTCTGGAAACACCATATATTTT	CASAQFSSGNTIYF
TRBJ1-2	TRBV7-3	.	TRBD1	TGTGCCAGCAGCTTATCCCTAAAACCCCGGGACAGGTCCCCAGCTAACTATGGCTACACCTTC	CASSLSLKPRDRSPANYGYTF
TRBJ2-7	TRBV18	.	.	TGTGCCAGCTCATCGTCACCGGGACAAGTCTACGAGCAGTACTTC	CASSSSPGQVYEQYF
TRBJ2-2	TRBV7-8	once	TRBD2	TGTGCCAGCCAGCCGGGACTAGCCGGAACTAACACCGGGGAGCTGTTTTTT	CASQPGLAGTNTGELFF
TRBJ1-1	TRBV2	.	.	TGTGCCAGCAGTTCGGGGGGGGGTTACACTGAAGCTTTCTTT	CASSSGGGYTEAFF
TRBJ2-6	TRBV18	few	.	TGTGCCAGCTCGGAGGTATCCTCTGGGGCCAACGTCCTGACTTTC	CASSEVSSGANVLTF
TRBJ1-2	TRBV25-1	.	.	TGTGCCAGCAGTCCTCCGTCCGGGATCTATGGCTACACCTTC	CASSPPSGIYGYTF
TRBJ1-2	TRBV7-9	.	TRBD1	TGTGCCAGCAGCGCCACAGGGGGTTATGGCTACACCTTC	CASSATGGYGYTF
TRBJ2-3	TRBV5-1	.	TRBD2	TGCGCCAGCAGCTTGGCCCCATCAACTAGCGGGGGAACAGATACGCAGTATTTT	CASSLAPSTSGGTDTQYF
TRBJ1-1	TRBV7-9	.	.	TGTGCCAGCATGGGCAGCACTGAAGCTTTCTTT	CASMGSTEAFF
TRBJ2-2	TRBV2	.	TRBD2	TGTGCCAGCAGTGAAGCTTACCTAGCGGGGAACACCGGGGAGCTGTTTTTT	CASSEAYLAGNTGELFF
TRBJ1-4	TRBV15	.	TRBD1	TGTGCCACCAGCTCCCGGACAGGGGGCCGTGAAAAACTGTTTTTT	CATSSRTGGREKLFF
TRBJ1-1	TRBV18	.	TRBD1	TGTGCCAGCGGTCGACAGGGGGCAATGAACACTGAAGCTTTCTTT	CASGRQGAMNTEAFF
TRBJ1-5	TRBV2	.	.	TGTGCCAGCAGTGAAGCGGGCCGCGATCAGCCCCAGCATTTT	CASSEAGRDQPQHF
TRBJ1-3	TRBV7-2	.	.	TGTGCCAGCAGCTCGGGGTTCCCAAACACCATATATTTT	CASSSGFPNTIYF
TRBJ1-5	TRBV6-1	.	.	TGTGCCAGCAGACTCTTTGGTGGAGGCAATCAGCCCCAGCATTTT	CASRLFGGGNQPQHF
TRBJ2-3	TRBV6-1	.	TRBD1	TGTGCCAGCAGCGAAGGACAGGGGAGCACAGATACGCAGTATTTT	CASSEGQGSTDTQYF
TRBJ2-1	TRBV28	.	.	TGTGCCAGCAGCCCTCGGGGTAGCGGAAGCTCCTACAATGAGCAGTTCTTC	CASSPRGSGSSYNEQFF
TRBJ2-7	TRBV2	.	.	TGTGCCAGCGCCCCCCACGCGTACGAGCAGTACTTC	CASAPHAYEQYF
TRBJ2-5	TRBV5-1	.	.	TGCGCCAGCAGCCCCGGGAGCCAAGAGACCCAGTACTTC	CASSPGSQETQYF
TRBJ2-1	TRBV7-9	.	TRBD2	TGTGCCAGCAGCTTAGCGCCGGGACTAGCGGGATTCGTTAGTGAGCAGTTCTTC	CASSLAPGLAGFVSEQFF
TRBJ2-7	TRBV5-6	.	.	TGTGCCAGCAGCTTCGGGACTCTACAATTCACCTCCTACGAGCAGTACTTC	CASSFGTLQFTSYEQYF
TRBJ1-2	TRBV5-1	.	TRBD1	TGCGCCAGCAGCTCCGGGACAGGGAATAACTATGGCTACACCTTC	CASSSGTGNNYGYTF
TRBJ2-7	TRBV12-5	.	TRBD2	TGTGCTAGTGGTTCCGGGGGGAGCGGGGGACACGAGCAGTACTTC	CASGSGGSGGHEQYF
TRBJ2-1	TRBV10-3	few	.	TGTGCCATCAGTGAGCCCGCACTAGAAGTTACTTACAATGAGCAGTTCTTC	CAISEPALEVTYNEQFF
TRBJ2-7	TRBV18	few	.	TGTGCCAGCTCACCACCGACTACCTACGAGCAGTACTTC	CASSPPTTYEQYF